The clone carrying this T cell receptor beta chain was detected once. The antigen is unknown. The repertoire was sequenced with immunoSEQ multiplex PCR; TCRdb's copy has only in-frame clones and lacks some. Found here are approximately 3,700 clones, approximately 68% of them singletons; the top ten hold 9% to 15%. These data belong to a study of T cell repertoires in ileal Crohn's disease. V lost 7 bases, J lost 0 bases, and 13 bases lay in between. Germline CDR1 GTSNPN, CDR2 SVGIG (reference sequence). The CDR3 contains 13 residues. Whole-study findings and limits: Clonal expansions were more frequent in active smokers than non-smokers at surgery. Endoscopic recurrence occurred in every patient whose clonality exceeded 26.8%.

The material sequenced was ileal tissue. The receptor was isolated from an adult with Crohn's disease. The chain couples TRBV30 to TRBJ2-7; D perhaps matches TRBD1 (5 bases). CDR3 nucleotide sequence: TGTGCCTACGACAGATTCAGCTCCTACGAGCAGTACTTC. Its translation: CAYDRFSSYEQYF.